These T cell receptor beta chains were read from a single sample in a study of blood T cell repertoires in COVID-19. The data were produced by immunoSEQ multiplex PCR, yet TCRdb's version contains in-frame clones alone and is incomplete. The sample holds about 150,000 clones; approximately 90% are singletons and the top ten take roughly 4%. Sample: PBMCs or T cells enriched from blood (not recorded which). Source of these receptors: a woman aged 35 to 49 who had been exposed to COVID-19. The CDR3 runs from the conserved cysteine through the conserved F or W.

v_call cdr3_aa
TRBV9 CASSPREVHNEQFF
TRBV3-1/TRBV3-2 CASSQEGRASQPQHF
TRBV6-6 CASSRGGGLSTGELFF
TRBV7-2 CASSAEPLPNQPQHF
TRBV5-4 CASRRGGIQYF
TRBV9 CASSAQGAYTDTQYF
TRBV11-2 CASSLGAGEKLFF
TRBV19 CASRTGSNGYTF
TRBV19 CASSIVRGRYEQYF
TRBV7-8 CASSFRQGGFTYEQYF
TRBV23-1 CASSREGGGIYYGYTF
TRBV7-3 CASSRSRDRVGELFF
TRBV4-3 CASSQELGGQYEQYF
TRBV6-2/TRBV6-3 CASSYQRRQAHEQYF
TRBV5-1 CASSYTTGGIRDTQYF
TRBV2 CASSEYGQVSEAFF
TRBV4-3 CASSQAWTSGISNEQYF
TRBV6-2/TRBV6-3 CASSVQGWMTEAFF
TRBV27 CASTSSGDRATEAFF
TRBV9 CASSAHPGGSDQPQHF
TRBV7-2 CASSVKEDRGRSGNTIYF
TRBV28 CASISARVSHEQYF
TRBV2 CATLPRTGGPNTEAFF
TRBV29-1 CSVGDSHTEAFF
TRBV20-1 CSASSVAAPYNEQFF
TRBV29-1 CSVETGGLYMRAFF
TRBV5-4 CASSLNGPSSYEQYF
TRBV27 CASSFAGGGGRTDTQYF
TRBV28 CASSLVQSGSAYEQYF
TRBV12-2 CASRLLSGGGQYF
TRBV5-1 CASSQLAGDRETQYF
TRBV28 CASSELAGRDTQYF
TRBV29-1 CSVDGLVSSTEQFF
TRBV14 CASSLRGLYEQYF
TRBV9 CASSVSGREDNEQFF
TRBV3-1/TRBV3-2 CASSRTSSGDRYEQYF
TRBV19 CASTPQGRAVNTEAFF
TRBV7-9 CASSSPPGQPQHF
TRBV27 CASSKQGTGANVLTF
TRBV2 CASSPGTSSDTQYF
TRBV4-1 CASSHYLQGANQPQHF
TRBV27 CASRSRGGDTQYF
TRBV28 CASITGTGIQPQHF